These 29 T cell receptor beta chains were sequenced from one sample in a study of blood T cell repertoires in COVID-19 (dated by TCRdb to about 2020). The library was made by the immunoSEQ multiplex PCR assay. TCRdb took this table from immuneACCESS and kept in-frame rearrangements with V and J called. Such tables lack part of the clones; where checked against another copy, unresolved V genes explain under half of the gap, and the rest is unexplained. Across this sample there are approximately 25,000 clones, with roughly 90% seen only once. Around 17% of the sample comes from the top ten. Material for sequencing was peripheral blood. These receptors were collected from a human donor with active COVID-19. The donor label of this sample is uncertain.

The CDR3 DNA follows: TGTGCCAGCAGCGTATTAGGACAGTTCGCGAACACCGGGGAGCTGTTTTTT. Translating gives CASSVLGQFANTGELFF. The chain links TRBV9 to TRBJ2-2; possible D gene TRBD1, 6 bases. The CDR3 extends over 17 amino acids. CDR1 and CDR2 from the germline V gene are SGDLS and YYNGEE. V lost 1 base and J 0 bases, leaving 13 bases between the germline ends.

The chain links TRBV7-2 to TRBJ1-4; the match to TRBD1 covers 12 bases. The V and J ends lost 2 bases and 5 bases, in that order; junction bases with no gene match: 9. The germline CDR1 and CDR2 sequences are SGHTA and FQGNSA. This CDR3 is built from 18 residues. The CDR3, as DNA: TGTGCCAGCAGCTTATCCGGGACAGGGGGCGCGAGGAATGAAAAACTGTTTTTT. Amino acids: CASSLSGTGGARNEKLFF.

This clone was found once. V and J are TRBV10-2 and TRBJ2-1; D is possibly TRBD2 (5 bases). Germline-derived CDR1 and CDR2 are WSHSY and SAAADI. V was pared by 2 bases and J by 4 bases, with 12 bases between. The CDR3 is made up of 15 amino acids. As DNA, the CDR3 is TGCGCCAGCAGTGAGGGCGCTCCGGGGTACAATGAGCAGTTCTTC. Its translation: CASSEGAPGYNEQFF.

This rearrangement joins TRBV7-8 to TRBJ2-7; 7 bases align to TRBD2. Trimming cost V 5 bases and J 2 bases; bases outside gene matches: 9. The CDR3 loop spans 15 amino acids. Germline V lookup: CDR1 SGHVS, CDR2 FQNEAQ. The CDR3 loop reads CASSREGGSTYEQYF. The CDR3 DNA reads TGTGCCAGCAGCCGAGAGGGCGGGAGCACCTACGAGCAGTACTTC.

The CDR3 region has the DNA TGTGCCAGCAGTTTATCGTCCAGCGGGGGGGGCACAGATACGCAGTATTTT. Amino acids: CASSLSSSGGGTDTQYF. This sequence joins TRBV27 and TRBJ2-3; 10 bases are a match to TRBD2. CDR3 length equals 17 residues. V lost 0 bases to trimming and J lost 1 base; unmatched junction nucleotides: 4. Germline loops: CDR1 MNHEY, CDR2 SMNVEV (reference sequence).

V and J are TRBV25-1 and TRBJ2-1; perhaps TRBD2 as D (5 bases). Germline CDR1 MGHDK, CDR2 SYGVNS. V lost 4 bases to trimming and J lost 7 bases, with 17 bases between them. The CDR3 has 15 amino acids. CDR3 amino acids: CASSVGDWPGNEQFF. CDR3 DNA: TGTGCCAGCAGTGTTGGGGATTGGCCGGGGAATGAGCAGTTCTTC.

The genes are TRBV7-2 and TRBJ1-5, with D possibly TRBD1 on 5 matching bases. The germline V gene encodes CDR1 SGHTA and CDR2 FQGNSA. The CDR3 runs to 15 residues. Between the trimmed V and J ends, which lost 1 base and 4 bases, there was a span of 11 bases. The CDR3, as DNA: TGTGCCAGCAGCTTAGAGGCAGGACAAAATCAGCCCCAGCATTTT. Translation gives CASSLEAGQNQPQHF.

The J gene is TRBJ2-1, the V gene TRBV13, with D perhaps TRBD1 (6 bases). The germline gives CDR1 PRHDT, CDR2 FYEKMQ (reference sequence). This CDR3 contains 16 residues. V gave up 5 bases and J gave up 7 bases, with 21 bases separating them. CDR3: CASSPNTGTGWNEQFF. The CDR3, as DNA: TGTGCCAGCAGCCCCAACACAGGAACAGGGTGGAATGAGCAGTTCTTC.

Here the CDR3 reads CASSSGGTSGRWTQYF. In DNA, the CDR3 is TGTGCCAGCAGCTCGGGCGGGACTAGCGGGAGGTGGACCCAGTACTTC. The chain has TRBV7-2 and TRBJ2-5; 15 positions match TRBD2. This CDR3 region has 16 residues. Germline V gene lookup returns CDR1 SGHTA and CDR2 FQGNSA. V shed 4 bases, J shed 7 bases, and the junction held 7 bases outside the gene matches.

DNA of the CDR3: TGCGCCAGCAGCTTGGGGGGACTAGCGGGAGTTTCAACTGAGCAGTTCTTC. Translating gives CASSLGGLAGVSTEQFF. The V call is TRBV5-1, the J call TRBJ2-1, with TRBD2 matching over 14 bases. CDR1 is SGHRS, CDR2 YFSETQ, per germline. Germline trimming cut 0 bases from V and 9 bases from J; bases unmatched to any gene: 8. CDR3 size: 17 residues.

The chain is built from TRBV10-1 and TRBJ2-3, with D perhaps matching TRBD1 (5 bases). The CDR3 extends over 15 amino acids. Germline values: CDR1 WNHNN, CDR2 SYGVQD (reference sequence). Between the trimmed V and J ends, which lost 6 bases and 2 bases, there was a span of 15 bases. The CDR3 here is CASSPWGPFTDTQYF. The CDR3, as DNA: TGCGCCAGCAGCCCCTGGGGCCCCTTCACAGATACGCAGTATTTT.

The chain carries TRBV5-1 and TRBJ2-4; 8 nucleotides line up with TRBD1. The CDR3 contains 14 residues. Per germline, CDR1 SGHRS and CDR2 YFSETQ. The J segment lost 4 bases and the V segment lost 3 bases, leaving 3 bases of the junction unmatched. CDR3 sequence: CASSSWTGKNIQYF. The CDR3 nucleotides are TGCGCCAGCAGCTCCTGGACAGGGAAAAACATTCAGTACTTC.

This clone was seen just once. V and J are TRBV4-3 and TRBJ1-1; D is perhaps TRBD1 (5 bases). The CDR3 has 15 amino acids. Looked up from germline, CDR1 is LGHNA and CDR2 is YSLEER. V was clipped by 6 bases and J by 0 bases, with 14 bases between them. The CDR3 DNA is TGCGCCAGCAGAGTAGGGGCACGTATGAACACTGAAGCTTTCTTT. This encodes CASRVGARMNTEAFF.

The J gene is TRBJ1-1, the V gene TRBV6-6; TRBD1 might be the D (5 bases). Trimming left V 8 bases short and J 6 bases short, with 7 bases between. CDR3 length: 10 amino acids. CDR1 and CDR2 from the germline V gene are MNHNY and SVGAGI (reference sequence). The CDR3 is CASGHPEAFF. Written as DNA, the CDR3 is TGTGCCAGCGGACACCCTGAAGCTTTCTTT.

This chain connects TRBV11-2 to TRBJ2-2, with D perhaps matching TRBD2 (6 bases). This CDR3 has 15 amino acids. CDR1 is SGHAT, CDR2 FQNNGV, per germline. V lost 2 bases to trimming and J lost 8 bases, with 15 bases between them. The CDR3 bases are TGTGCCAGCAGCTTAATTGCGGGGTTACGAGGGGAGCTGTTTTTT. Translation: CASSLIAGLRGELFF.

The genes are TRBV2 and TRBJ1-2, with a tentative D call TRBD1 (5 bases). Trimming removed 6 bases from V and 4 bases from J, with 12 bases in between. This CDR3 has 13 residues. The germline gives CDR1 SNHLY, CDR2 FYNNEI. In nucleotides, the CDR3 is TGTGCCAGCAGCCAGGGCCTAGGCTATGGCTACACCTTC. The encoded protein is CASSQGLGYGYTF.

As for this clone: The junction does not match germline at one end; this may be a read error. J is TRBJ2-5 and V is TRBV7-7; 10 bases match TRBD2. The CDR3 extends over 17 amino acids. In germline, CDR1 is SSHAT, CDR2 FNYEAQ (reference sequence). This chain's CDR3 is CASSLVLAGDGQETQYF. The CDR3 coding sequence is TGTGCTAGCAGCTTAGTTCTAGCGGGGGACGGTCAAGAGACCCAGTACTTC.

CDR3 nucleotide sequence: TGTGCCAGCAGCACACCTAGCGGCACAGATACGCAGTATTTT. Protein sequence: CASSTPSGTDTQYF. This rearrangement joins TRBV13 to TRBJ2-3; D is perhaps TRBD2 (6 bases). V was pared by 5 bases and J by 1 base, with 10 bases between. In germline, CDR1 is PRHDT, CDR2 FYEKMQ (reference sequence). The CDR3 length is 14 residues.

The chain recombines TRBV30 with TRBJ2-7; D gene unclear. Germline V lookup: CDR1 GTSNPN, CDR2 SVGIG (reference sequence). The CDR3 runs to 13 residues. The V gene lost 2 bases and the J gene lost 2 bases, with 10 bases spanning the gap. CDR3 protein: CAWSLNRAYEQYF. The DNA of the CDR3 is TGTGCCTGGAGTTTGAACAGAGCCTACGAGCAGTACTTC.

This chain links TRBV24-1 with TRBJ2-3; D ambiguous. The CDR3 spans 13 residues. Germline V gene sequence: CDR1 KGHDR, CDR2 SFDVKD. Trimming took 4 bases from V and 1 from J, leaving 5 bases between them. CDR3 amino acids: CATSDQGTDTQYF. For the CDR3, the DNA is TGTGCCACCAGTGACCAGGGCACAGATACGCAGTATTTT.

This clone was seen once. The chain employs TRBV11-2 and TRBJ1-4; 8 bases align to TRBD1. The V gene's germline CDR1 is SGHAT and CDR2 FQNNGV. The CDR3 has 15 residues. The J segment lost 6 bases and the V segment lost 2 bases, leaving 5 bases of the junction unmatched. The CDR3 protein is CASSLHRGMDEKLFF. The CDR3 bases are TGTGCCAGCAGCTTACACAGGGGGATGGATGAAAAACTGTTTTTT.

The rearrangement uses TRBV6-1 and TRBJ1-1; TRBD1 is a possible D gene (6 bases). Trimming removed 2 bases from V and 3 bases from J, with 13 bases in between. The germline gives CDR1 MNHNS, CDR2 SASEGT. The CDR3 has 15 amino acids. In DNA, the CDR3 is TGTGCCAGCAGTGAATCGACAGGCTTGGACACTGAAGCTTTCTTT. Translation gives CASSESTGLDTEAFF.

This clone is termed medium-sized (0.01 to 0.1%). J is TRBJ2-7 and V is TRBV4-3; D possibly corresponds to TRBD2 (6 bases). V dropped 0 bases and J dropped 0 bases, with 12 bases sitting between them. The CDR3 runs to 16 residues. Germline CDR1 is LGHNA and CDR2 is YSLEER. CDR3 in amino acids: CASSQDAGTLSYEQYF. CDR3 sequence (DNA): TGCGCCAGCAGCCAAGATGCGGGGACCCTCTCCTACGAGCAGTACTTC.

This sequence joins TRBV20-1 and TRBJ2-7; no reliable D call. Germline CDR1 is DFQATT and CDR2 is SNEGSKA (reference sequence). With 5 bases removed from V and 9 bases from J, the gap between germline ends came to 11 bases. This CDR3 is 10 amino acids long. DNA of the CDR3: TGCAGTGCTTCGACTTGTGGGCAGTACTTC. Encoded protein: CSASTCGQYF.

V gene TRBV7-2 combines with J gene TRBJ2-1, with 7 bases matching TRBD2. This CDR3 is 14 amino acids long. Germline CDR1 reads SGHTA; CDR2 reads FQGNSA. Germline trimming cut 4 bases from V and 9 bases from J; bases unmatched to any gene: 9. This CDR3 is CASSSMGGVTEQFF. CDR3 nucleotide sequence: TGTGCCAGCAGCTCAATGGGAGGGGTGACTGAGCAGTTCTTC. The whole variable domain, remainder taken from reference TRBV7-2 and TRBJ2-1, is GAGVSQSPSNKVTEKGKDVELRCDPISGHTALYWYRQSLGQGLEFLIYFQGNSAPDKSGLPSDRFSAERTGGSVSTLTIQRTQQEDSAVYLCASSSMGGVTEQFFGPGTRLTVL.

This clone was observed a few times. V and J are TRBV24-1 and TRBJ2-3; TRBD2 aligns across 15 bases. The CDR3 runs 19 residues. Germline values: CDR1 KGHDR, CDR2 SFDVKD. Unmatched junction bases numbered 10, after V lost 3 bases and J lost 4 bases. CDR3 loop: CATSDPTPGLAGGADTQYF. CDR3 in DNA: TGTGCCACCAGTGATCCTACCCCTGGACTAGCGGGGGGGGCAGATACGCAGTATTTT.

The J gene is TRBJ1-5, the V gene TRBV3-1 (or the pseudogene TRBV3-2); D is unresolved. V dropped 4 bases and J dropped 6 bases, with 7 bases sitting between them. The CDR3 loop spans 12 amino acids. The germline V gene has CDR1 LGHDT and CDR2 YNNKEL (reference sequence). CDR3 in DNA: TGTGCCAGCAGCCCGCGAGGTCAGCCCCAGCATTTT. Translation: CASSPRGQPQHF.

The count of this clone is one. J is TRBJ1-4 and V is TRBV18, with a tentative D call TRBD1 (6 bases). The CDR3 covers 17 residues. Looked up from germline, CDR1 is KGHSH and CDR2 is LQKENI. With 3 bases removed from V and 0 bases from J, the gap between germline ends came to 14 bases. The CDR3 loop is CASSPGTFKATNEKLFF. CDR3 bases: TGTGCCAGCTCACCCGGGACATTTAAAGCAACTAATGAAAAACTGTTTTTT.

This clone was counted once. The chain is built from TRBV18 and TRBJ2-1; D possibly corresponds to TRBD1 (6 bases). Germline CDR1 reads KGHSH; CDR2 reads LQKENI. The CDR3 totals 15 residues. V lost 2 bases and J 2 bases, leaving 10 bases between the germline ends. The CDR3 DNA is TGTGCCAGCTCACCAGTAGGGGGTGCCTACAATGAGCAGTTCTTC. It is translated as CASSPVGGAYNEQFF.